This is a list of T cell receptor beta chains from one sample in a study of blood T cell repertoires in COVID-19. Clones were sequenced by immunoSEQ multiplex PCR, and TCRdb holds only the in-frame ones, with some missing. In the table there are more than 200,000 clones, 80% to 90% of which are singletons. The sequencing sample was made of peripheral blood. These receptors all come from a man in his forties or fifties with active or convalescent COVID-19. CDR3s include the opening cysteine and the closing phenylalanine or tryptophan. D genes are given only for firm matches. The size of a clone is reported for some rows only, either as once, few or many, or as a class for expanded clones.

TGTGCCAGTAGTCAGCGGCCGGCCAACTATGGCTACACCTTC	CASSQRPANYGYTF	NA	TRBJ1-2	NA	TRBV19
TGTGCCAGTAGTATAGGTGGGTCCGGGGGGTACGAGCAGTACTTC	CASSIGGSGGYEQYF	many	TRBJ2-7	TRBD2	TRBV19
TGTGCCAGCAGCCAGGGACTAGCGATCTACGAGCAGTACTTC	CASSQGLAIYEQYF	few	TRBJ2-7	TRBD2	TRBV7-2
TGTGCCTTCACGACTAGCGGGGACCTCTACGAGCAGTACTTC	CAFTTSGDLYEQYF	NA	TRBJ2-7	TRBD2	TRBV30
TGTGCCAGCAGCCTGGCCCTAGCGACAAGGATTTGGCACGAGCAGTACTTC	CASSLALATRIWHEQYF	NA	TRBJ2-7	NA	TRBV5-5
TGTGCCAGTAGTATAGTCCGGACAGGGACCCTCTCTGGGGCCAACGTCCTGACTTTC	CASSIVRTGTLSGANVLTF	NA	TRBJ2-6	TRBD1	TRBV19
TGCAGCGTCGGGACTAGCGGGGGGGGAGAGCAGTACTTC	CSVGTSGGGEQYF	few	TRBJ2-7	TRBD2	TRBV29-1
TGTGCCAGTAGTAGGACAGGGGGCTTGACTGATGAGCAGTTCTTC	CASSRTGGLTDEQFF	NA	TRBJ2-1	TRBD1	TRBV19
TGTGCTAGTGGTTTGGGCAGTTTAAACACTGAAGCTTTCTTT	CASGLGSLNTEAFF	NA	TRBJ1-1	NA	TRBV12-5
TGTGCCAGCAGACAGGGGGAGGGGAACACTGAAGCTTTCTTT	CASRQGEGNTEAFF	NA	TRBJ1-1	TRBD1	TRBV7-3
TGTGCCAGCAGCTTATGGCAGGGGGTAACCACAGATACGCAGTATTTT	CASSLWQGVTTDTQYF	NA	TRBJ2-3	TRBD1	TRBV7-8
TGTGCCAGCAGCTCCCTCGCGGGGGCTTCTAATGAAAAACTGTTTTTT	CASSSLAGASNEKLFF	NA	TRBJ1-4	NA	TRBV11-2
TGTGCCAGCAGTTTAACTAGCGACCCAGGCATTCAGTACTTC	CASSLTSDPGIQYF	NA	TRBJ2-4	TRBD2	TRBV27
TGCGCCAGCAGCCAAGATGACAGGGAATACTCCTACGAGCAGTACTTC	CASSQDDREYSYEQYF	NA	TRBJ2-7	TRBD1	TRBV4-1
TGTGCCAGCACCCCCGGGGTGGACACTGAAGCTTTCTTT	CASTPGVDTEAFF	NA	TRBJ1-1	NA	TRBV6-5
TGTGCCACCAGCAGAGATAGGCCAGTGACAGGTTCGGAAAAACTGTTTTTT	CATSRDRPVTGSEKLFF	NA	TRBJ1-4	NA	TRBV15
TGTGCCAGCAGTTTATATAGCGGGGAACAGCCCCAGCATTTT	CASSLYSGEQPQHF	NA	TRBJ1-5	NA	TRBV27
TGTGCCAGTCGGAGCGGCGGGTCACCCCTCCACTTT	CASRSGGSPLHF	NA	TRBJ1-6	NA	TRBV25-1
TGTGCCAGCAGTTACTCGAACCGGGGGGTCTCCTACGAGCAGTACTTC	CASSYSNRGVSYEQYF	NA	TRBJ2-7	TRBD2	TRBV6-2/TRBV6-3
TGTGCCAGCAGACCTGACTCGAACACTGAAGCTTTCTTT	CASRPDSNTEAFF	NA	TRBJ1-1	NA	TRBV6-5
TGTGCCAGCAGCTTAGACCGACAGGGAAGCAATCAGCCCCAGCATTTT	CASSLDRQGSNQPQHF	NA	TRBJ1-5	TRBD1	TRBV7-9
TGCGCCAGCAGTGAGTCGGGGGGGCTGGGTTCACCCCTCCACTTT	CASSESGGLGSPLHF	NA	TRBJ1-6	NA	TRBV10-2
TGTGCCAGCAGCCCTTTATTTCCGGGACAGGGCAAAGATGGCTACACCTTC	CASSPLFPGQGKDGYTF	NA	TRBJ1-2	TRBD1	TRBV6-2/TRBV6-3
TGTGCTAGCAGCTTAGGAAGACAGGGGCCCTACGAGCAGTACTTC	CASSLGRQGPYEQYF	NA	TRBJ2-7	TRBD1	TRBV7-7
TGTGCCAGCAGCCGCGAACCAGGGGCGGATGGCTACACCTTC	CASSREPGADGYTF	NA	TRBJ1-2	NA	TRBV5-6
TGCGCCAGCAGCGTGGCGGGGGGGGCAGATACGCAGTATTTT	CASSVAGGADTQYF	NA	TRBJ2-3	TRBD2	TRBV5-1
TGTGCCAGCAGTTACCGTGGACAGTCGCACACCTTCAACTATGGCTACACCTTC	CASSYRGQSHTFNYGYTF	NA	TRBJ1-2	NA	TRBV6-2/TRBV6-3